Described below is a single T cell receptor (beta chain) sequence and its context. Its antigen is not known. This record comes from a study of cytomegalovirus exposure and HLA in healthy donors. Study-wide findings and caveats: Later work associated fewer than 20,000 TCR beta sequences with HLA alleles at 0.05 false discovery rate.

60 Vbeta and 13 Jbeta primers were used in PCR. Profiled with immunoSEQ multiplex PCR; TCRdb holds only in-frame clones, not every one. The sample lists about 120,000 clones; around 81% were seen once. The sample comprised PBMCs. This receptor was taken from a woman younger than 45 in good health and CMV-seronegative.

DNA for the CDR3: TGTGCCAGCAGTGAAAGAGGGACAGGGCTAGATACGCAGTATTTT. Its translation is CASSERGTGLDTQYF. This rearrangement joins TRBV6-1 to TRBJ2-3, with TRBD1 matching over 9 bases. Losses at the gene ends were 2 bases for V and 5 bases for J; bases not matched to a gene: 5. The CDR3 has 15 residues. From germline, CDR1 is MNHNS and CDR2 SASEGT.